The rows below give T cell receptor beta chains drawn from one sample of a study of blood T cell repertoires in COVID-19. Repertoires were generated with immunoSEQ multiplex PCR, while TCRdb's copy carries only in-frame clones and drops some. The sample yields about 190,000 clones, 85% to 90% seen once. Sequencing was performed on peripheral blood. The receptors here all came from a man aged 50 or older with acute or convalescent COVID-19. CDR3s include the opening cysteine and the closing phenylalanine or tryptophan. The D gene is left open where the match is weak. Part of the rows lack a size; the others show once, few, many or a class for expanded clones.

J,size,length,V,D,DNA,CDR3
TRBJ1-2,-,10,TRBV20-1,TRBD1,TGCAGTGCCAGGGACAGTCCTCCCACCTTC,CSARDSPPTF
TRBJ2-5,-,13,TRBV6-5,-,TGTGCCAGCAGTTATGCAGGGCAAGAGACCCAGTACTTC,CASSYAGQETQYF
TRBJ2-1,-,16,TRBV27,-,TGTGCCAGCAGTTCCTATGAGGGCGGGAAGTACAATGAGCAGTTCTTC,CASSSYEGGKYNEQFF
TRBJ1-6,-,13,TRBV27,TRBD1,TGTGCCAGCAGTGACAGGGGCGTCTCACCCCTCCACTTT,CASSDRGVSPLHF
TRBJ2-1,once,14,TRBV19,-,TGTGCCAGTAGTAGGAGGGAGGAGTACAATGAGCAGTTCTTC,CASSRREEYNEQFF
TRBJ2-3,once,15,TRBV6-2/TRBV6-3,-,TGTGCCAGCAGTTACTCGAGCGCGGGATCAGATACGCAGTATTTT,CASSYSSAGSDTQYF
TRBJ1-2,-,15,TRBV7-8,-,TGTGCCAGCAGCACAGCGGGGGCGAGTAACTATGGCTACACCTTC,CASSTAGASNYGYTF
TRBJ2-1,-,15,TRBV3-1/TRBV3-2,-,TGTGCCAGCAGCCAAGAAATAGGGACTCGCAATGAGCAGTTCTTC,CASSQEIGTRNEQFF
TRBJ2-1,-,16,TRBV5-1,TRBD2,TGCGCCAGCAGCTTGCTGAGCGGGGGGGTCTACAATGAGCAGTTCTTC,CASSLLSGGVYNEQFF
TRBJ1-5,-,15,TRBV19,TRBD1,TGTGCCAGTAGTATTGAGGGGACAGGGAATCAGCCCCAGCATTTT,CASSIEGTGNQPQHF
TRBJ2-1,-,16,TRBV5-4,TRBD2,TGTGCCAGCAGCCTGCTAGCGGCGAGCTCCTACAATGAGCAGTTCTTC,CASSLLAASSYNEQFF
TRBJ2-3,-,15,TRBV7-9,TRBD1,TGTGCCAGCAGCTTAAGACAGGGGGCTACAGATACGCAGTATTTT,CASSLRQGATDTQYF
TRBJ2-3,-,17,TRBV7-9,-,TGTGCCAGCAGCCTATATCAAGGGGGAAAAGTGCAGAATACGCAGTATTTT,CASSLYQGGKVQNTQYF
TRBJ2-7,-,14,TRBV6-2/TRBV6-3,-,TGTGCCAGCAGTTACGATCAGGGAACCTACGAGCAGTACTTC,CASSYDQGTYEQYF
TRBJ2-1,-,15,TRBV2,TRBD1,TGTGCCAGCAGTGTTGGACAGGTCTACTACAATGAGCAGTTCTTC,CASSVGQVYYNEQFF
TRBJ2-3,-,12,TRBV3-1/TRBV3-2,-,TGTGCCAGCAGCCAAGCGGGGGTTACGCAGTATTTT,CASSQAGVTQYF
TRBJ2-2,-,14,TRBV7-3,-,TGTGCCAGCAGCCCCGTTGCGGGCACCGGGGAGCTGTTTTTT,CASSPVAGTGELFF
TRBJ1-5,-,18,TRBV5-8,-,TGTGCCAGCCAAAGGAGGGAATGGGCTGGGTATAGCAATCAGCCCCAGCATTTT,CASQRREWAGYSNQPQHF
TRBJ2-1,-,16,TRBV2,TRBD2,TGTGCCAGCACCCAAGACCTAGCGGGGGGCTTTCTTAGGCAGTTCTTC,CASTQDLAGGFLRQFF
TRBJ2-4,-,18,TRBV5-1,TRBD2,TGCGCCAGCAGCGCGTATCTTAGCGGGAGAAGAGCCAAAAACATTCAGTACTTC,CASSAYLSGRRAKNIQYF
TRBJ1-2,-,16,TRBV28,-,TGTGCCAGCAGTTTATGGTATGCGGGGCAGGCGGATGGCTACACCTTC,CASSLWYAGQADGYTF
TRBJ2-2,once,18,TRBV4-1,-,TGCGCCAGCAGCCAAGATCCCAGCGGGTCAGCGAACACCGGGGAGCTGTTTTTT,CASSQDPSGSANTGELFF
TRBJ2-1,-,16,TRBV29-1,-,TGCAGCGTTGAGCTTGAGGGGACTGTCCGAGACAATGAGCAGTTCTTC,CSVELEGTVRDNEQFF
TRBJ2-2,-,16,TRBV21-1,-,TGTGCCAGCAGCAAAGCACGCGGGCACAACACCGGGGAGCTGTTTTTT,CASSKARGHNTGELFF
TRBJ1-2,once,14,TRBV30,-,TGTGCCTGGCCCGGGGCGGGGGGGGCGGTTGGCTACACCTTC,CAWPGAGGAVGYTF
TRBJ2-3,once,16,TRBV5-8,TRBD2,TGTGCCAGCAGCTTGGGAGTAGCGGGGGGCGCAGATACGCAGTATTTT,CASSLGVAGGADTQYF
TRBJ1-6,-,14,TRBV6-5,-,TGTGCCAGCAGCTCGGGGGGACCAAATTCACCCCTCCACTTT,CASSSGGPNSPLHF
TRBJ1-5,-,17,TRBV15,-,TGTGCCACCAGCAGAGATTTTGGGGGGTCGGGCAATCAGCCCCAGCATTTT,CATSRDFGGSGNQPQHF
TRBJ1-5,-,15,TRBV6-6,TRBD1,TGTGCCAGCATCCCCGGCAGGGGGGTAGATCAGCCCCAGCATTTT,CASIPGRGVDQPQHF
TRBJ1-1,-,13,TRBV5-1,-,TGCGCCAGCAGACGGGACAAGGGCACTGAAGCTTTCTTT,CASRRDKGTEAFF
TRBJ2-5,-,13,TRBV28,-,TGTGCCAGCAGTTTCTCTAGCACAGAGACCCAGTACTTC,CASSFSSTETQYF
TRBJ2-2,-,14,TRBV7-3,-,TGTGCCAGCAGCTTAACCGGTCCCACCGGGGAGCTGTTTTTT,CASSLTGPTGELFF
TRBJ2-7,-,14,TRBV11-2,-,TGTGCCAGCAGCTTCCAGGGGGGACCCTACGAGCAGTACTTC,CASSFQGGPYEQYF
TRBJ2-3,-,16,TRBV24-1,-,TGTGCCACCAGTGACCCACAGGGATCTAGCACAGATACGCAGTATTTT,CATSDPQGSSTDTQYF
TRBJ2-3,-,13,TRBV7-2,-,TGTGCCAGCAGTCTGCAGGGCACAGATACGCAGTATTTT,CASSLQGTDTQYF
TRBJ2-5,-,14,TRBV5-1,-,TGCGCCAGCAGCTTCAGGGGTGGGTATGAGACCCAGTACTTC,CASSFRGGYETQYF
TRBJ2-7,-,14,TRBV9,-,TGTGCCAGCAGCGCCAGTAGCGTGTCCTACGAGCAGTACTTC,CASSASSVSYEQYF
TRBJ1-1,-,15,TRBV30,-,TGTGCCTGGAGTGCAAGCGATCGGATGAACACTGAAGCTTTCTTT,CAWSASDRMNTEAFF
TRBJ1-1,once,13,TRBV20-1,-,TGCAGTGCTAGTCCCAGGGCGGACACTGAAGCTTTCTTT,CSASPRADTEAFF
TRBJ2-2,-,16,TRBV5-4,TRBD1,TGTGCCAGCAGTTTGAAAACAGGGGGAAACACCGGGGAGCTGTTTTTT,CASSLKTGGNTGELFF
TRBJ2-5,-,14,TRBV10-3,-,TGTGCCATCAGTCCCGCGCGGATCCAAGAGACCCAGTACTTC,CAISPARIQETQYF
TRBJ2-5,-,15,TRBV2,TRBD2,TGTGCCAGCAGTGAAGCACTAGCGGGAGAAGAGACCCAGTACTTC,CASSEALAGEETQYF
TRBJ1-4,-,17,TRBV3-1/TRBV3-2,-,TGTGCCAGCAGCCCCTGGCGACTGGGACACATTAATGAAAAACTGTTTTTT,CASSPWRLGHINEKLFF
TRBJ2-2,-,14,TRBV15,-,TGTGCCACCAGGTGGGGGGAGCGGGCCGGGGAGCTGTTTTTT,CATRWGERAGELFF
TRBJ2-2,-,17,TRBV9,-,TGTGCCAGCAGCTCCCCGGGGTGGCTTCCTAACACCGGGGAGCTGTTTTTT,CASSSPGWLPNTGELFF
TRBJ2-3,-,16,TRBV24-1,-,TGTGCCACCAGTGACTCGGCGGGGTCCCAAGCAGATACGCAGTATTTT,CATSDSAGSQADTQYF
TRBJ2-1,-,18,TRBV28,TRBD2,TGTGCCAGCAGTCGACCCCGCCGCCTAGCGGAGACGTACAATGAGCAGTTCTTC,CASSRPRRLAETYNEQFF
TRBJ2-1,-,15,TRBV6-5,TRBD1,TGTGCCAGCAGTTACGGTCCAGGGGGTGTAAATGAGCAGTTCTTC,CASSYGPGGVNEQFF